This passage covers 17 T cell receptor beta chains from one sample sequenced in a study of T cells in Graves' hyperthyroidism and ophthalmopathy. Regions amplified from RNA transcripts were the TCR beta CDR3 regions. TCR CDR3 underwent first-round RT-PCR with the HTBI primer set. In TCRdb, the multiplex PCR reads were re-called with MiXCR into one record per CDR3 protein. The repertoire has 250,000 to 300,000 distinct CDR3 sequences, 13% to 15% of them found once; the top ten carry around 31%. The sequenced sample consisted of blood. These receptors all come from a woman aged 50 to 65 with Graves' hyperthyroidism that later progressed to Graves' ophthalmopathy.

The table lists this clonotype with many counts. The chain carries TRBV18 and TRBJ2-6, with TRBD1 identical over 7 bases. CDR3 length: 15 residues. Trimming cost V 4 bases and J 0 bases; bases outside gene matches: 0. Germline values: CDR1 KGHSH, CDR2 LQKENI. This chain's CDR3 is CASSRQGSGANVLTF. The CDR3 coding sequence is TGTGCCAGCTCACGACAGGGCTCTGGGGCCAACGTCCTGACTTTC.

This clonotype was counted ten times or more. This sequence joins TRBV7-3 and TRBJ2-7; maybe TRBD1 (5 bases). Looked up from germline, CDR1 is SGHTA and CDR2 is FQGTGA. The CDR3 has 15 residues. Trimming cost V 8 bases and J 3 bases, with 20 bases left between them. The CDR3 protein is CASAKGYLENYEQYF. The CDR3 nucleotides are TGTGCCAGCGCAAAGGGGTATCTGGAAAACTACGAGCAGTACTTC.

This clonotype has at least ten counts. CDR3 in DNA: TGTGCCAGCAGCCTAGATTATCGGAACACTGAAGCTTTCTTT. Translation gives CASSLDYRNTEAFF. The rearrangement links TRBV7-3 to TRBJ1-1; D unclear. This CDR3 contains 14 residues. The V gene's germline CDR1 is SGHTA and CDR2 FQGTGA. Trimming took 5 bases from V and 1 from J, leaving 11 bases between them.

This clonotype was detected many times. V gene TRBV11-2 combines with J gene TRBJ2-1; D might be TRBD1 or TRBD2, each matching 5 bases. The CDR3 consists of 15 residues. Germline CDR1 reads SGHAT; CDR2 reads FQNNGV. Trimming shortened V by 3 bases and J by 8 bases, and 17 bases separated the two germline ends. The CDR3 loop reads CASSFRDGVMYEQFF. Here the CDR3 DNA reads TGTGCCAGCAGCTTCCGGGACGGCGTTATGTATGAGCAGTTCTTC.

The V gene is TRBV15, the J gene TRBJ2-1; D call uncertain. The V and J ends lost 1 base and 0 bases respectively, with 7 bases between them. This CDR3 contains 15 residues. Germline lookup yields CDR1 LNHNV and CDR2 YYDKDF (reference sequence). The CDR3 region is CATSRVGSSYNEQFF. The DNA for the CDR3 is TGTGCCACCAGCAGAGTCGGAAGCTCCTACAATGAGCAGTTCTTC.

The chain couples TRBV4-1 to TRBJ2-7, with unresolved D. CDR3 length: 14 amino acids. Germline assignment: CDR1 MGHRA and CDR2 YSYEKL. V lost 4 bases, J lost 2 bases, and 12 bases lay in between. The CDR3 nucleotides are TGCGCCAGCAGCCCTCCAGCCCGCACCTACGAGCAGTACTTC. The encoded protein is CASSPPARTYEQYF.

This clonotype was observed many times. The genes are TRBV28 and TRBJ1-1; D might be TRBD1 (6 bases). The germline V gene has CDR1 MDHEN and CDR2 SYDVKM. This CDR3 contains 13 residues. The germline V and J ends were trimmed by 10 bases and 1 base, with 13 bases remaining between them. CDR3 sequence (DNA): TGTGCCATAATCGACAGGAAGAACACTGAAGCTTTCTTT. This codes for CAIIDRKNTEAFF.

This clonotype was observed many times. The rearrangement joins TRBV5-1 to TRBJ2-7; tentatively, D is TRBD2 (6 bases). The CDR3 length is 13 residues. Looked up from germline, CDR1 is SGHRS and CDR2 is YFSETQ. Deletions cut 2 bases from V and 6 bases from J, with 12 bases between. CDR3 DNA: TGCGCCAGCAGCTTTACCTGGGGGGTCGAGCAGTACTTC. Translating gives CASSFTWGVEQYF.

In its sample, this clonotype was seen many times. The chain recombines TRBV28 with TRBJ1-2, with 9 positions matching TRBD1. The length of the CDR3 is 15 residues. Looked up from germline, CDR1 is MDHEN and CDR2 is SYDVKM. V was clipped by 5 bases and J by 4 bases; unmatched bases: 8. The CDR3 DNA reads TGTGCCAGCAGTCAGGGGGACAGGGACTTCTATGGCTACACCTTC. Protein sequence: CASSQGDRDFYGYTF.

Notes on this clonotype: This sequence may be a read error, since a much larger clone differs from it by one base. V and J are TRBV7-9 and TRBJ2-3; 8 nucleotides agree with TRBD1. V was clipped by 4 bases and J by 11 bases; unmatched bases: 5. Looked up from germline, CDR1 is SEHNR and CDR2 is FQNEAQ (reference sequence). The CDR3 spans 12 residues. CDR3 coding DNA: TGTGCCAGCAGCTCGTCAGGGGGCAAGCAGTATTTT. Protein: CASSSSGGKQYF.

This clonotype was seen at least ten times. This sequence joins TRBV5-1 and TRBJ2-1, with D unresolved. There are 15 residues in the CDR3. Germline-derived CDR1 and CDR2 are SGHRS and YFSETQ. V lost 2 bases and J lost 0, with 9 bases in between. The DNA for the CDR3 is TGCGCCAGCAGCTTAACCCGTAGCTCCTACAATGAGCAGTTCTTC. Amino acids: CASSLTRSSYNEQFF.

This clonotype was counted at least ten times. The chain recombines TRBV27 with TRBJ1-2, with TRBD1 as a possible D gene (6 bases). Germline V CDR1 and CDR2: MNHEY, SMNVEV (reference sequence). The CDR3 has 17 residues. Trimming shortened V by 0 bases and J by 4 bases, and 18 bases separated the two germline ends. The chain's CDR3 is CASSLSPPRGGSYGYTF. The CDR3 region has the DNA TGTGCCAGCAGTTTATCCCCACCTAGGGGGGGCAGCTATGGCTACACCTTC.

This clonotype was observed many times. The rearrangement uses TRBV7-9 and TRBJ1-1; no clear D gene. Germline lookup yields CDR1 SEHNR and CDR2 FQNEAQ (reference sequence). The CDR3 runs to 13 residues. CDR3 in DNA: TGTGCGACCAGCATAGGGTCCGGCACTGAAGCTTTCTTT. It encodes CATSIGSGTEAFF.

This clonotype was counted between two and nine times. CDR3 DNA: TGTGCCAGTACTGACAGGGGGAGTGAGAATGAGCAGTTCTTC. It is translated as CASTDRGSENEQFF. The chain has TRBV19 and TRBJ2-1; TRBD1 agrees at 9 bases. Germline CDR1 reads LNHDA; CDR2 reads SQIVND (reference sequence). V was clipped by 7 bases and J by 7 bases; unmatched bases: 8. This CDR3 spans 14 amino acids.

This clonotype was observed a handful of times. The genes are TRBV5-8 and TRBJ2-1, with 7 bases that match TRBD2. This CDR3 has 12 amino acids. Germline assignment: CDR1 SGHTS and CDR2 YDEGEE. J was trimmed by 15 bases and V by 4 bases; bases with no gene match: 10. The CDR3, as DNA: TGTGCCAGCAGCCAAGCGCGGGAGTCCCCGTTCTTC. This gives the protein CASSQARESPFF.

The chain joins TRBV5-8 to TRBJ1-4; TRBD1 matches 10 bases. After removal of 5 bases from V and 2 bases from J, the junction contained 6 bases not matched to a gene. Looked up from germline, CDR1 is SGHTS and CDR2 is YDEGEE. This CDR3 has 16 residues. The CDR3 sequence: CASRLTGGLTNEKLFF. As DNA, the CDR3 is TGTGCCAGCAGACTGACAGGGGGCCTTACTAATGAAAAACTGTTTTTT.

The chain uses TRBV4-2 and TRBJ1-1, with D tentatively TRBD1 (5 bases). CDR3 size: 16 residues. V shed 0 bases and J shed 2 bases, with 13 bases lying between them. Per the germline V gene, CDR1 is LGHNA and CDR2 is YNFKEQ. The CDR3: CASSQELDMRNTEAFF. CDR3 sequence (DNA): TGTGCCAGCAGCCAAGAGTTGGACATGCGAAACACTGAAGCTTTCTTT.